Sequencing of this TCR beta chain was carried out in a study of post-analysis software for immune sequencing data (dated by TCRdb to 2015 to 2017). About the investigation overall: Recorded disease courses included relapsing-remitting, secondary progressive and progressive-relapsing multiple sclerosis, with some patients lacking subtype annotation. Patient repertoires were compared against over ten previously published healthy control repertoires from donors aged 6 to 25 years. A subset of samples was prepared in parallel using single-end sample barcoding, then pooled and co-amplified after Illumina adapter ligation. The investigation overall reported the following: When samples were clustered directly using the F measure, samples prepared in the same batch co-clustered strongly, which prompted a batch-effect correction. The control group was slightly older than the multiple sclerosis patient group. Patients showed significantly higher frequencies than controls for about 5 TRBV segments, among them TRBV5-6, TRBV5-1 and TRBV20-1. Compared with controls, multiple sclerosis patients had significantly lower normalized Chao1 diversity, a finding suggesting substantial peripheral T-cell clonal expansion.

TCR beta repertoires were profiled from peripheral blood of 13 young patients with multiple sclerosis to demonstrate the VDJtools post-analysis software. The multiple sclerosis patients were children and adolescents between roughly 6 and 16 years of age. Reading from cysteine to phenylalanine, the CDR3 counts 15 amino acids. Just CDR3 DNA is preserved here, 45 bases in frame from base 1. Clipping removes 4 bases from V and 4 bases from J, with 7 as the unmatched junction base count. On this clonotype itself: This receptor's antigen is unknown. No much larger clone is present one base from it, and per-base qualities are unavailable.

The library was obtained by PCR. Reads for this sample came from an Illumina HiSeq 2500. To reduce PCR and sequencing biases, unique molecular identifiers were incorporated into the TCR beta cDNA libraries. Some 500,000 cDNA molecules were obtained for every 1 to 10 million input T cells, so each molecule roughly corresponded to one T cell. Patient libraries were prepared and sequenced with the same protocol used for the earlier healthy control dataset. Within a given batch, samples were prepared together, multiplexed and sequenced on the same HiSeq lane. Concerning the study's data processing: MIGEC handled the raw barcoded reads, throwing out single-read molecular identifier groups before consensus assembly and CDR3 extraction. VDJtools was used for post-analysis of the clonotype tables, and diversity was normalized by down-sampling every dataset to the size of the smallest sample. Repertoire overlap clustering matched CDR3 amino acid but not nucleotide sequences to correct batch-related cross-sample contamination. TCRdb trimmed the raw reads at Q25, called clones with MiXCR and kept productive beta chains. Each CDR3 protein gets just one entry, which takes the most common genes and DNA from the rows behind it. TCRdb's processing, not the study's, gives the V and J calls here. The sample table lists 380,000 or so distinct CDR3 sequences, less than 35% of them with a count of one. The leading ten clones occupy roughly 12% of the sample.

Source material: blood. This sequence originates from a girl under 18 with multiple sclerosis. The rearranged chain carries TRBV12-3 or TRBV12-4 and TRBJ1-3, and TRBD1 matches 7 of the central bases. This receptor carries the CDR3 CASSSTGEGGNTIYF. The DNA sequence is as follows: TGTGCCAGCAGTTCCACAGGGGAGGGCGGAAACACCATATATTTT.